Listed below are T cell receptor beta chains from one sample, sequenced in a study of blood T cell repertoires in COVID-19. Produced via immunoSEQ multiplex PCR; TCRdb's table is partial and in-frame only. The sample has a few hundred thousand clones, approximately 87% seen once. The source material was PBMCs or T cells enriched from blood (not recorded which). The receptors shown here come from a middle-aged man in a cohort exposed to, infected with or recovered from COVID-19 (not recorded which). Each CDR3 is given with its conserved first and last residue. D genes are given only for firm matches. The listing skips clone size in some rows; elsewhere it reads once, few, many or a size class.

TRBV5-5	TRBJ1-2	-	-	CASSFREGVRSTF	TGTGCCAGCAGCTTTCGTGAAGGAGTTCGATCCACCTTC
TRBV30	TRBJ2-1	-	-	CAWRPPGPGSGEQFF	TGTGCCTGGAGACCACCTGGACCAGGCAGCGGGGAGCAGTTCTTC
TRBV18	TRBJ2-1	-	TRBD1	CASSQGTGGDEQFF	TGTGCCAGCTCACAGGGGACAGGAGGGGATGAGCAGTTCTTC
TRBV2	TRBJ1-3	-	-	CASSVSGNTIYF	TGTGCCAGCAGCGTCTCTGGAAACACCATATATTTT
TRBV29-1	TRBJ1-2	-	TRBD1	CSVEPQGEGGYTF	TGCAGCGTTGAACCACAGGGGGAAGGGGGCTACACCTTC
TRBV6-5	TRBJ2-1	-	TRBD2	CASTRTSGNYNEQFF	TGTGCCAGCACCAGGACTAGCGGGAACTACAATGAGCAGTTCTTC
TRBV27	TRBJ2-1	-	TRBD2	CASSGASGRTKNTYNEQFF	TGTGCCAGCAGTGGAGCCAGCGGGAGGACAAAAAATACCTACAATGAGCAGTTCTTC
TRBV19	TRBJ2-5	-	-	CASSASTETQYF	TGTGCCAGTAGTGCTAGTACTGAGACCCAGTACTTC
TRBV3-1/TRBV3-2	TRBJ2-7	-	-	CASSPTVYYEQYF	TGTGCCAGCAGCCCGACAGTGTACTACGAGCAGTACTTC
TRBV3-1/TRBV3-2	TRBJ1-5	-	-	CASSQAHGQPQHF	TGTGCCAGCAGCCAAGCCCACGGTCAGCCCCAGCATTTT
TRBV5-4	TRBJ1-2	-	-	CASSLAGDGYTF	TGTGCCAGCAGCCTGGCAGGGGATGGCTACACCTTC
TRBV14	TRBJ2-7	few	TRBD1	CASSRTGGASNHREQYF	TGTGCCAGCAGCCGCACAGGGGGAGCGTCCAATCATCGAGAGCAGTACTTC
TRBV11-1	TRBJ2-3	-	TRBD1	CASSHDGTGTGDTQYF	TGTGCCAGCAGCCACGACGGGACAGGGACAGGAGATACGCAGTATTTT
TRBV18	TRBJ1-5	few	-	CASSPRDNQPQHF	TGTGCCAGCTCACCCAGGGACAATCAGCCCCAGCATTTT
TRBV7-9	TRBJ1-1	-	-	CASRLKPGLSNTEAFF	TGTGCCAGCAGATTGAAACCGGGACTGTCGAACACTGAAGCTTTCTTT
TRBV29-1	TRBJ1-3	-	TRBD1	CSVDQGAGNTIYF	TGCAGCGTTGACCAGGGGGCTGGAAACACCATATATTTT
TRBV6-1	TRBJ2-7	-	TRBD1	CASSEVETGGYEQYF	TGTGCCAGCAGTGAAGTTGAGACAGGGGGTTACGAGCAGTACTTC
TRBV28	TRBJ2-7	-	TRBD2	CASSLGIRPGGASYEQYF	TGTGCCAGCAGTTTGGGTATCCGTCCGGGGGGGGCTTCCTACGAGCAGTACTTC
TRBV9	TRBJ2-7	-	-	CASSVGGHGTYEQYF	TGTGCCAGCAGCGTAGGGGGACACGGTACCTACGAGCAGTACTTC
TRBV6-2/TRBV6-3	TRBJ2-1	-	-	CASSPPPSRYNEQFF	TGTGCCAGCAGCCCCCCCCCTAGCCGATACAATGAGCAGTTCTTC
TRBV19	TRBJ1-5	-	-	CASSILGGNQPQHF	TGTGCCAGTAGTATACTTGGCGGGAATCAGCCCCAGCATTTT
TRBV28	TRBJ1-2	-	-	CASSFWGSGGYTF	TGTGCCAGCAGTTTCTGGGGATCGGGAGGCTACACCTTC
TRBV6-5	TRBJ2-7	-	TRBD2	CASSYGGRVYEQYF	TGTGCCAGCAGTTACGGCGGGAGGGTGTACGAGCAGTACTTC
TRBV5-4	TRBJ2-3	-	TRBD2	CASSLTSGFTDTQYF	TGTGCCAGCAGCTTGACTAGCGGCTTCACAGATACGCAGTATTTT
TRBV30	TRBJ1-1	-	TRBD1	CAWSKRTGAEAFF	TGTGCCTGGAGTAAACGGACAGGGGCTGAAGCTTTCTTT
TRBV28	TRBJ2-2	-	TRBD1	CASSDRDRGNTGELFF	TGTGCCAGCAGTGACCGGGACAGGGGAAACACCGGGGAGCTGTTTTTT
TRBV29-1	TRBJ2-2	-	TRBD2	CSVTYAGGNTGELFF	TGCAGCGTTACGTACGCGGGAGGGAACACCGGGGAGCTGTTTTTT
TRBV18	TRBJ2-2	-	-	CASSPGGGGNTGELFF	TGTGCCAGCTCACCAGGTGGTGGCGGGAACACCGGGGAGCTGTTTTTT
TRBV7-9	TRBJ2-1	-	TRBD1	CASNRQGSSNEQFF	TGTGCCAGCAACCGACAGGGCTCCTCCAATGAGCAGTTCTTC
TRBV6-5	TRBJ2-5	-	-	CASKTGNQETQYF	TGTGCCAGCAAGACTGGTAACCAAGAGACCCAGTACTTC
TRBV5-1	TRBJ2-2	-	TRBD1	CASGKDRGHTGELFF	TGCGCCAGCGGGAAGGACAGGGGGCACACCGGGGAGCTGTTTTTT
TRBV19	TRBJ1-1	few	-	CASSPLTANTEAFF	TGTGCCAGTAGTCCCCTAACAGCAAACACTGAAGCTTTCTTT
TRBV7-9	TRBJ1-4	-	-	CASSGGEKLFF	TGTGCCAGCAGTGGGGGGGAAAAACTGTTTTTT
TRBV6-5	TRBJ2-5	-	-	CASSLETQYF	TGTGCCAGCAGCCTAGAGACCCAGTACTTC
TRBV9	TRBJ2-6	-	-	CASSVGGSSGANVLTF	TGTGCCAGCAGCGTTGGCGGCAGCTCTGGGGCCAACGTCCTGACTTTC
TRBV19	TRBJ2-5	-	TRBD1	CASSTQGALETQYF	TGTGCCAGTAGTACACAGGGGGCGTTGGAGACCCAGTACTTC
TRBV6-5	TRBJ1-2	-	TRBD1	CASSYGDRVLGGYTF	TGTGCCAGCAGTTACGGGGACAGGGTGTTGGGCGGCTACACCTTC
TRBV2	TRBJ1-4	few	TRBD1	CASGSGTAGEKLFF	TGTGCCAGCGGTTCCGGGACAGCAGGTGAAAAACTGTTTTTT
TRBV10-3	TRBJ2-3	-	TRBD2	CAIRPSGTSTDTQYF	TGTGCCATCAGGCCTAGCGGGACTAGCACAGATACGCAGTATTTT
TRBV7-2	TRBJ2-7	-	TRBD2	CASSLANGLAGSSYEQYF	TGTGCCAGCAGCTTAGCCAACGGGCTAGCGGGCAGCTCCTACGAGCAGTACTTC